The count of the clone carrying this TCR beta chain is one. Source study methods: Nucleated cell number was recorded as an estimate derived from reference gene primer amplification. Measured with immunoSEQ multiplex PCR; TCRdb has only the in-frame clones, and not every one. V and J calls and clone size are those listed in that table; D and trimming were worked out from the DNA. The table has 390,000 or so clones, 85% to 90% seen once; the top ten hold about 10%. Individuals aged about 18 to 90 years were recruited from fewer than 30 US areas. Grouping used clinical history reported by participants in a survey and questionnaire. This record comes from a study of blood T cell repertoires in COVID-19. The wider study: Donors in the United States, Italy and Spain gave samples during acute or convalescent COVID-19.

This CDR3 spans 13 amino acids. Per the germline V gene, CDR1 is MNHEY and CDR2 is SVGEGT. V was trimmed by 6 bases and J by 0 bases, leaving 9 bases between them. This clonotype was sampled from a woman in her forties or fifties who had recovered from COVID-19. The chain employs TRBV6-2 or TRBV6-3 and TRBJ2-7; D may be TRBD2 (5 bases). The specimen was PBMCs or T cells enriched from blood (not recorded which). This CDR3 is CASSLEGSYEQYF. CDR3 coding DNA: TGTGCCAGCAGCCTCGAGGGCTCCTACGAGCAGTACTTC.